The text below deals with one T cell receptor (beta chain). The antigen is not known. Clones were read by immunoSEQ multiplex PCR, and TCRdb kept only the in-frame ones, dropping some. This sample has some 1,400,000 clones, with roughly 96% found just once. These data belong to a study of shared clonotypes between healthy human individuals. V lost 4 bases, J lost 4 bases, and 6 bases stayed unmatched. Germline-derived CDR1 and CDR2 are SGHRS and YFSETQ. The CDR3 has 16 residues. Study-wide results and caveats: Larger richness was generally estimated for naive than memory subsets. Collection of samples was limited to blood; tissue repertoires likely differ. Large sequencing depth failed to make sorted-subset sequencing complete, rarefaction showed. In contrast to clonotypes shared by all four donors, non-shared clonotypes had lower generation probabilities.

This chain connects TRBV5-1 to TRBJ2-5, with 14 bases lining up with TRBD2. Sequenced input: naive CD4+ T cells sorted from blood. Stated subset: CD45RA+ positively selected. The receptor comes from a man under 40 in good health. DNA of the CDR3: TGCGCCAGCAGCCCGGGACTAGCGGGAGTAACAGAGACCCAGTACTTC. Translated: CASSPGLAGVTETQYF.